A single sample gave rise to the 27 T cell receptor beta chains below, sequenced in a study of vaccination and CD4 T cells after COVID-19. For these receptors, no antigen is known. The treatment: roughly nine-day PBMC culture with coronavirus spike peptide pools or control peptides (ViraFEST assay). Cultured CD4+ T-cell DNA underwent Oncomine TCR Beta short-read sequencing. From the PCR reads, TCRdb called clonotypes with MiXCR, one entry per CDR3 protein. This table has around 11,000 distinct CDR3 sequences, roughly 37% appearing once. The sample consisted of CD4+ T cells from blood, cultured in vitro. The receptors shown here come from a human donor who had recovered from COVID-19.

This clonotype has just a few counts. The chain links TRBV2 to TRBJ2-3; no reliable D call. Trimming stripped 1 base from V and 0 bases from J, with 8 bases between. Germline CDR1 SNHLY, CDR2 FYNNEI. The CDR3 consists of 15 residues. The CDR3 protein is CASSEVGSSTDTQYF. The CDR3 DNA sequence: TGTGCCAGCAGTGAAGTTGGCTCTAGCACAGATACGCAGTATTTT.

This clonotype was seen only once. This chain connects TRBV7-8 to TRBJ1-4; TRBD1 matches 8 bases. Unmatched junction bases numbered 6, after V lost 4 bases and J lost 5 bases. Germline V gene sequence: CDR1 SGHVS, CDR2 FQNEAQ. The CDR3 extends over 15 amino acids. The DNA of the CDR3 is TGTGCCAGCAGCTCAGGGACAGGTTTCAATGAAAAACTGTTTTTT. Translated: CASSSGTGFNEKLFF.

CDR3 nucleotides: TGTGCCACCAGTCAACGTACCTCAAGCACAGATACGCAGTATTTT. Its translation is CATSQRTSSTDTQYF. J is TRBJ2-3 and V is TRBV24-1; D is uncertain. CDR1 is KGHDR and CDR2 is SFDVKD in the germline V gene. The ends were cut back, 6 bases at V and 0 bases at J, with 12 bases in the middle. The CDR3 extends over 15 amino acids.

V and J are TRBV20-1 and TRBJ2-3; D possibly corresponds to TRBD2 (5 bases). Germline-derived CDR1 and CDR2 are DFQATT and SNEGSKA (reference sequence). Trimming pared 5 bases from V and 4 bases from J, leaving 22 bases between. The CDR3 totals 16 residues. CDR3 sequence: CSAPSYSASRADTQYF. For the CDR3, the DNA is TGCAGTGCTCCCTCCTATAGCGCATCTAGGGCAGATACGCAGTATTTT.

This clonotype showed up just a few times. The genes are TRBV5-1 and TRBJ2-7; D is possibly TRBD2 (6 bases). Germline lookup yields CDR1 SGHRS and CDR2 YFSETQ. V shed 3 bases and J shed 0 bases, with 10 bases lying between them. The CDR3 is 14 amino acids. The DNA for the CDR3 is TGCGCCAGCAGCTGGAGGGACGGCTCCTACGAGCAGTACTTC. Its translation is CASSWRDGSYEQYF.

This clonotype occurred a few times. The chain has TRBV7-9 and TRBJ2-3; the match to TRBD2 covers 13 bases. CDR1 is SEHNR and CDR2 is FQNEAQ in the germline V gene (reference sequence). The CDR3 contains 16 residues. J gave up 2 bases and V 4 bases, and 3 bases lay outside the gene matches. CDR3 coding DNA: TGTGCCAGCAGCTGGGGACTAGCGGGAACCACAGATACGCAGTATTTT. Protein: CASSWGLAGTTDTQYF.

This clonotype was detected once. This rearrangement joins TRBV5-6 to TRBJ2-5; either TRBD1 or TRBD2 may fit D (7 bases each). CDR1 and CDR2 from the germline V gene are SGHDT and YYEEEE. V dropped 4 bases and J dropped 5 bases, with 21 bases sitting between them. This CDR3 region has 16 residues. The CDR3 DNA reads TGTGCCAGCAGCCCCACGGGAGGAGGGGGCGCGGAGACCCAGTACTTC. Translated, it gives CASSPTGGGGAETQYF.

The chain couples TRBV20-1 to TRBJ1-2; 8 nucleotides line up with TRBD1. V was clipped by 1 base and J by 4 bases; unmatched bases: 5. This CDR3 comprises 14 residues. CDR1 DFQATT and CDR2 SNEGSKA come from the germline V gene (reference sequence). The CDR3, as DNA: TGCAGTGCTAGAGTAACCGGGACAGGCTATGGCTACACCTTC. As protein: CSARVTGTGYGYTF.

The rearrangement links TRBV19 to TRBJ1-2; D remains ambiguous. Trimming shortened V by 9 bases and J by 2 bases, and 13 bases separated the two germline ends. This CDR3 is built from 13 residues. CDR1 and CDR2 from the germline V gene are LNHDA and SQIVND (reference sequence). The CDR3 DNA is TGTGCCAGCGGCTTAACCGTCAACTATGGCTACACCTTC. It is translated as CASGLTVNYGYTF.

J is TRBJ2-1 and V is TRBV20-1; 7 bases match TRBD2. The CDR3 is 13 amino acids. Germline V CDR1 and CDR2: DFQATT, SNEGSKA (reference sequence). DNA of the CDR3: TGCAGCGGCACGGGGGGACCATACAATGAGCAGTTCTTC. This codes for CSGTGGPYNEQFF.

This clonotype turned up a few times. The V gene is TRBV20-1, the J gene TRBJ2-3; 8 nucleotides align to TRBD2. The CDR3 runs to 16 residues. V dropped 0 bases and J dropped 2; count of bases not matched to a gene: 7. The germline V gene has CDR1 DFQATT and CDR2 SNEGSKA (reference sequence). This CDR3 reads CSARDPGGFDTDTQYF. The CDR3 nucleotides are TGCAGTGCTAGAGATCCGGGAGGGTTTGACACAGATACGCAGTATTTT.

The V call is TRBV2, the J call TRBJ2-2, with 12 bases fitting TRBD2. Germline V lookup: CDR1 SNHLY, CDR2 FYNNEI. The CDR3 is 15 residues long. The J segment lost 5 bases and the V segment lost 7 bases, leaving 5 bases of the junction unmatched. The CDR3 sequence: CASKAGTSGTGELFF. Here the CDR3 DNA reads TGTGCCAGCAAGGCCGGGACTAGCGGGACCGGGGAGCTGTTTTTT.

CDR3 DNA: TGTGCCAGTAGTATAACGGGAGCTGGAAACACCATATATTTT. Translated: CASSITGAGNTIYF. The rearrangement links TRBV19 to TRBJ1-3; D unresolved. CDR3 length: 14 amino acids. CDR1 and CDR2 from the germline V gene are LNHDA and SQIVND (reference sequence). V was pared by 2 bases and J by 2 bases, with 7 bases between.

The chain is built from TRBV7-9 and TRBJ1-6, with D hard to call. This CDR3 is 14 amino acids long. Per germline, CDR1 SEHNR and CDR2 FQNEAQ (reference sequence). Between the trimmed V and J ends, which lost 1 base and 7 bases, there was a span of 8 bases. DNA for the CDR3: TGTGCCAGCAGCTTAGGGAGGCAAAATTCACCCCTCCACTTT. Residues: CASSLGRQNSPLHF.

This chain connects TRBV6-2 or TRBV6-3 to TRBJ1-1; 10 bases line up with TRBD1. There are 15 residues in the CDR3. Trimming removed 6 bases from V and 1 base from J; junction bases left unmatched: 5. CDR1 and CDR2 from the germline V gene are MNHEY and SVGEGT. CDR3 bases: TGTGCCAGCAGCACGGGACAGGGGAGGAACACTGAAGCTTTCTTT. It translates to CASSTGQGRNTEAFF.

The rearrangement joins TRBV20-1 to TRBJ1-2; TRBD1 might be the D (5 bases). The germline CDR1 and CDR2 sequences are DFQATT and SNEGSKA (reference sequence). This CDR3 is 10 amino acids long. The V gene lost 7 bases and the J gene lost 6 bases, with 9 bases spanning the gap. In nucleotides, the CDR3 is TGCAGTGGGGGGTTTAATGGCTACACCTTC. Protein product: CSGGFNGYTF.

This clonotype was seen more than once but under ten times. The chain joins TRBV6-1 to TRBJ1-2, with D hard to call. This CDR3 region has 13 residues. Germline V lookup: CDR1 MNHNS, CDR2 SASEGT. V was trimmed by 6 bases and J by 8 bases, leaving 16 bases between them. The CDR3 nucleotides read TGTGCCAGCAGCTCCCCCGGGTTACTGGGCTACACCTTC. Residues: CASSSPGLLGYTF.

The chain joins TRBV5-1 to TRBJ2-2, with D possibly TRBD1 on 6 matching bases. V lost 8 bases and J lost 4, with 12 bases in between. Germline V gives CDR1 SGHRS, CDR2 YFSETQ. This CDR3 has 13 amino acids. The DNA of the CDR3 is TGCGCCAGTGCTAGACAGGCCACCGGGGAGCTGTTTTTT. Protein: CASARQATGELFF.

The chain carries TRBV20-1 and TRBJ2-2; TRBD2 matches at 9 bases. The CDR3 extends over 15 amino acids. After removal of 3 bases from V and 4 bases from J, the junction contained 6 bases not matched to a gene. Germline CDR1 reads DFQATT; CDR2 reads SNEGSKA (reference sequence). CDR3: CSARSGGRVTGELFF. CDR3 nucleotide sequence: TGCAGTGCTAGGAGCGGGGGGCGGGTCACCGGGGAGCTGTTTTTT.

The V call is TRBV4-2, the J call TRBJ2-2; 11 bases match TRBD2. Germline values: CDR1 LGHNA, CDR2 YNFKEQ. The CDR3 extends over 17 amino acids. V lost 0 bases, J lost 6 bases, and 6 bases stayed unmatched. The CDR3 nucleotides read TGTGCCAGCAGCCAAGATTGGCTAGCGGGAGGATCCGGGGAGCTGTTTTTT. It yields the protein CASSQDWLAGGSGELFF.

This chain joins TRBV6-2 or TRBV6-3 and TRBJ1-5; possible D gene TRBD1, 5 bases. V was shortened by 6 bases and J by 7 bases, with 22 bases between the two germline ends. Germline CDR1 is MNHEY and CDR2 is SVGEGT. The CDR3 spans 16 residues. In nucleotides, the CDR3 is TGTGCCAGCAGCAGGCGGGGCGCAGGCGGGGGGCAGCCCCAGCATTTT. Protein sequence: CASSRRGAGGGQPQHF.

The chain is built from TRBV6-5 and TRBJ1-5, with D hard to call. Germline CDR1 MNHEY, CDR2 SVGAGI. The ends were cut back, 0 bases at V and 3 bases at J, with 3 bases in the middle. The CDR3 runs to 13 residues. CDR3 in amino acids: CASSYSYNQPQHF. Here the CDR3 DNA reads TGTGCCAGCAGTTACTCGTACAATCAGCCCCAGCATTTT.

This clonotype showed up just a few times. The chain carries TRBV20-1 and TRBJ2-1, with 7 bases identical to TRBD2. This CDR3 has 16 residues. V gave up 6 bases and J gave up 4 bases; unmatched junction bases: 15. CDR1 and CDR2 (germline): DFQATT, SNEGSKA (reference sequence). DNA for the CDR3: TGCAGTGCCAGAACGGCGGGGCTAGCGGAATACAATGAGCAGTTCTTC. This codes for CSARTAGLAEYNEQFF.

This sequence joins TRBV6-1 and TRBJ1-5; D possibly corresponds to TRBD1 (5 bases). This CDR3 contains 16 residues. The V end lost 4 bases, the J end lost 3 bases, and 16 bases lay between the germline ends. Germline loops: CDR1 MNHNS, CDR2 SASEGT. CDR3 nucleotides: TGTGCCAGCAGTGCGGGAGGGGCTCCCACCAATCAGCCCCAGCATTTT. Translation: CASSAGGAPTNQPQHF.

This clonotype came up a few times. The J gene is TRBJ1-5, the V gene TRBV7-9, with 8 bases fitting TRBD1. J lost 2 bases, V lost 6 bases, and 21 bases had no gene match. The CDR3 is 20 residues long. Germline V gene lookup returns CDR1 SEHNR and CDR2 FQNEAQ (reference sequence). CDR3 DNA sequence: TGTGCCAGCAGTCCCATTCGTCGGGGCAGGGGGCATGGGGGCAATCAGCCCCAGCATTTT. Its translation: CASSPIRRGRGHGGNQPQHF.

This clonotype was found a few times. The chain recombines TRBV27 with TRBJ1-4; D ambiguous. The V gene lost 6 bases and the J gene lost 6 bases, with 11 bases spanning the gap. The V gene's germline CDR1 is MNHEY and CDR2 SMNVEV (reference sequence). This CDR3 is built from 13 residues. CDR3 region: CASSQGLYEKLFF. The CDR3 nucleotides are TGTGCCAGCAGCCAAGGGCTATATGAAAAACTGTTTTTT.

V is TRBV19 and J is TRBJ1-5; D is ambiguous. Germline V gene lookup returns CDR1 LNHDA and CDR2 SQIVND (reference sequence). V was clipped by 3 bases and J by 3 bases, with 9 bases between them. The CDR3 extends over 14 amino acids. The CDR3 loop reads CASSMIQSNQPQHF. The CDR3 nucleotides are TGTGCCAGTAGTATGATCCAGTCCAATCAGCCCCAGCATTTT.